These T cell receptor beta chains were read from a single sample in a study of neurological immune-mediated disorders. TCRdb re-derived calls from the 5' RACE reads in MiXCR, one entry per CDR3 protein. This table has tens of thousands of distinct CDR3 sequences, roughly 3% appearing once. Sequences were obtained from PBMCs. The receptor source for this set is a woman between 45 and 60 years old with multiple sclerosis. Both conserved end residues are part of each CDR3. Each record gives: clone size, V gene, D gene, CDR3 protein. D genes are given only for firm matches. Not all rows give a size; the values are once, few, many and, for expanded clones, a class.

many,TRBV20-1,TRBD2,CSARKASGSGPEQYF
many,TRBV10-1,NA,CASSEPRTGELFF
many,TRBV28,NA,CASSSPPTQTQYF
many,TRBV7-9,NA,CASSLAQGYEQYF
many,TRBV4-1,TRBD1,CASSQEGQGAYSPLHF
many,TRBV14,NA,CASSQLPGGAGELFF
many,TRBV5-1,NA,CASRIDPNTEAFF
many,TRBV27,NA,CASSPNYGYEQYF
many,TRBV20-1,TRBD2,CSAFTSGTSGGAADTQYF
many,TRBV5-1,NA,CASSFGGQDIQYF
many,TRBV4-2,TRBD1,CASSRDRATNQPQHF
NA,TRBV5-5,NA,CASSLQFSNYGYTF
many,TRBV27,TRBD2,CASSDPGGSSYNEQFF
NA,TRBV7-8,NA,CASRNIMDHVETQYF
few,TRBV27,NA,CASSLSGQRAYEQYF
many,TRBV9,NA,CASSVAGGVRTDTQYF
many,TRBV20-1,NA,CSAPEGTGGNVLTF
many,TRBV28,TRBD2,CASSLLAGGKEQYF
many,TRBV20-1,TRBD2,CSAFTSGGGYSTDTQYF
many,TRBV12-3/TRBV12-4,NA,CASSLGLGSSGNTIYF
many,TRBV3-1,TRBD2,CASSQVPISGLERETQYF
few,TRBV19,NA,CASNPPEGQPQHF
many,TRBV2,TRBD2,CASSELAGTDTQYF
many,TRBV28,TRBD2,CASVSGTSGGRAFF
many,TRBV9,NA,CASSVADGGYNEQFF
many,TRBV29-1,TRBD1,CSVLNTGGEETQYF
many,TRBV28,NA,CASSLYQDQETQYF
many,TRBV5-1,TRBD1,CASSPNRGRDSVNYGYTF
many,TRBV7-8,NA,CASSSWQETQYF
many,TRBV20-1,TRBD2,CSGQLAIGGGPQETQYF
many,TRBV15,NA,CATSRDRGTQPQHF
many,TRBV7-2,TRBD2,CASSSRGGDKFF
many,TRBV20-1,NA,CSARDRVGYNEQFF
many,TRBV20-1,NA,CSARDGTAYGYTF
many,TRBV12-3/TRBV12-4,NA,CASSLGQGYSGNTIYF
many,TRBV12-3/TRBV12-4,NA,CASRRQVRHEQFF
many,TRBV7-2,NA,CASSLAAGNQPQHF
many,TRBV3-1,TRBD2,CASSQRRTSGGGTDTQYF
NA,TRBV6-1,NA,CASSEQGITDTQYF
many,TRBV5-1,NA,CASSTLDSYEQYF
many,TRBV5-1,NA,CASSPGAQETQYF
many,TRBV29-1,TRBD2,CSVEELAGTREQYF
many,TRBV12-3/TRBV12-4,NA,CASSFDRSTNEKLFF
many,TRBV14,NA,CASSSKDGQPQHF
many,TRBV20-1,NA,CSARDDHPMIQFF
many,TRBV20-1,NA,CSARAGETQYF
many,TRBV5-1,NA,CASSLPPGGSNTGELFF
many,TRBV7-2,NA,CASRQPRGYTGELFF
many,TRBV27,TRBD1,CASSSGTEITDTQYF
many,TRBV5-1,NA,CASSPGPALSETQYF
many,TRBV20-1,TRBD1,CSAPYGRGRNTGELFF
many,TRBV5-1,NA,CASSFVAGLPLTGELFF
many,TRBV20-1,NA,CSARGNTAASYNSPLHF
many,TRBV20-1,NA,CSAAPEVTNSPLHF
many,TRBV5-1,NA,CASSSTFADSPLHF